The present entry profiles one T cell receptor (beta chain) with its context. Its antigen is not identified. This specimen belongs to a study of beta chain features in type 1 diabetes. Looked up from germline, CDR1 is LNHDA and CDR2 is SQIVND (reference sequence). The length of the CDR3 is 14 residues. V lost 7 bases and J lost 2, with 12 bases in between. General study points: The study left unresolved whether HLA type influences TCRB rearrangement. Shorter TCRB CDR3s, moderately but significantly so, were found in Type 1 diabetes patients in all four CD4+ subsets.

Isolated RNA was reverse transcribed in full, so expressed TCRB transcripts were sequenced. Generated by immunoSEQ multiplex PCR, the TCRdb table keeps only in-frame clones and is missing some. This table has 630,000 or so clones, around 15% appearing once. The TCR sequence derives from a man between 18 and 29 years old with type 1 diabetes. V and J are TRBV19 and TRBJ2-1; weak D call: TRBD1 (5 bases). The sequencing input was naive CD4+ T cells from blood. In DNA form, the CDR3 reads TGTGCCAGTACGCAGGGAATGGCCTACAATGAGCAGTTCTTC. Translation gives CASTQGMAYNEQFF.